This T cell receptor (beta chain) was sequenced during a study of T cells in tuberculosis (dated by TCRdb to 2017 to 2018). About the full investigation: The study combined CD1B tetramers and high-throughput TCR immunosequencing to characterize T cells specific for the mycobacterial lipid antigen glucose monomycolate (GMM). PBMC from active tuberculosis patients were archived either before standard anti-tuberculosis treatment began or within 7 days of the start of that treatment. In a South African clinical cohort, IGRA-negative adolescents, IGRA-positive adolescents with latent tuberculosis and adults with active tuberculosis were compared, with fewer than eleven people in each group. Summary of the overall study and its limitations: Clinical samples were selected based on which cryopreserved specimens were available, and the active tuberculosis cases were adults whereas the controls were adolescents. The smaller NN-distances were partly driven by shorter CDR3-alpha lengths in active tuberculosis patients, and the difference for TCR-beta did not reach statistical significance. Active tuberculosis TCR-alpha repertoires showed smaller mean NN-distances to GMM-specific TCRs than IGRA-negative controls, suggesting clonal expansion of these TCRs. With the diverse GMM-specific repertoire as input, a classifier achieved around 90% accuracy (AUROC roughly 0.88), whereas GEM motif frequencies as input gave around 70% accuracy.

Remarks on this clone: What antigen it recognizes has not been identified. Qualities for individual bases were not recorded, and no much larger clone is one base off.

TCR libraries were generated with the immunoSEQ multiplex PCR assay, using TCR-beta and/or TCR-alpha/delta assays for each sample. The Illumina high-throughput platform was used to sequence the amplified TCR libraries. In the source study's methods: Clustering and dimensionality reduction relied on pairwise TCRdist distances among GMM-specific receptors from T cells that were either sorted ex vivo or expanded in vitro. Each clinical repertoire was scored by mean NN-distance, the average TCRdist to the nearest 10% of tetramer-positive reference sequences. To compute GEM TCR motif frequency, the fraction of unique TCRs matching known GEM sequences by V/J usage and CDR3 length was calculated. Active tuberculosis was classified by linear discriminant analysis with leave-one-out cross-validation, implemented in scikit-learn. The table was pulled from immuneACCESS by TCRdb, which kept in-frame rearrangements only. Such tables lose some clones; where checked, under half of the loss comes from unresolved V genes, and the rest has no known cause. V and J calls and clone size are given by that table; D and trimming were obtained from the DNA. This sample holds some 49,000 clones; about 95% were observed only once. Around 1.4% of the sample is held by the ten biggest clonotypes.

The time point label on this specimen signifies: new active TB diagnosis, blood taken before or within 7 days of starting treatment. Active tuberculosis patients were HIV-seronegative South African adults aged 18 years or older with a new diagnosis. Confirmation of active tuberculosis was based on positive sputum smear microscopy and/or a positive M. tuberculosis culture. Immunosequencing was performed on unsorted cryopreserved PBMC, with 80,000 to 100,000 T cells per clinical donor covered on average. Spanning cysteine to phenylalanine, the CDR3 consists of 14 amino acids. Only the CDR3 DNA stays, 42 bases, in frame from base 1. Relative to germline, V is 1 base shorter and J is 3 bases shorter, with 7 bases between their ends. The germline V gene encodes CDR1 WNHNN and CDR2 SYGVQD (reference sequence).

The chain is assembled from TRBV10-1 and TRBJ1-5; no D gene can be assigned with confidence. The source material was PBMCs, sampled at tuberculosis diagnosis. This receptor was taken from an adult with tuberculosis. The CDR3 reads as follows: CASSEYRNNQPQHF. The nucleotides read TGCGCCAGCAGTGAGTACAGAAACAATCAGCCCCAGCATTTT.